These 20 T cell receptor beta chains came from one sample sequenced in a study of beta chain features in type 1 diabetes. Expressed TCRB transcripts got sequenced, as all isolated RNA was reverse transcribed. Sequenced by immunoSEQ multiplex PCR; TCRdb stores in-frame clones only, minus some. This sample carries roughly 500,000 clones, approximately 30% of them seen once, and the ten largest clones take about 0.065%. The sequencing sample was made of naive CD4+ T cells from blood. The receptors originated from a man between 18 and 35 years old in good health.

V gene TRBV5-1 combines with J gene TRBJ2-5; 11 positions agree with TRBD2. Germline V CDR1 and CDR2: SGHRS, YFSETQ. The V and J ends lost 4 bases and 5 bases, in that order; junction bases with no gene match: 7. CDR3 length equals 15 residues. CDR3 in amino acids: CASSSTLAGEETQYF. The CDR3 DNA reads as TGCGCCAGCAGCAGTACACTAGCGGGAGAGGAGACCCAGTACTTC.

V and J are TRBV7-2 and TRBJ2-7; 9 bases match TRBD1. In germline, CDR1 is SGHTA, CDR2 FQGNSA. The trim removed 4 bases at V and 5 bases at J, leaving 9 bases unmatched. This CDR3 spans 15 amino acids. CDR3 region: CASSWTGANGNEQYF. The CDR3 coding sequence is TGTGCCAGCAGCTGGACAGGGGCTAATGGGAACGAGCAGTACTTC.

The J gene is TRBJ2-1, the V gene TRBV29-1; D remains ambiguous. CDR1 and CDR2 (germline): SQVTM, ANQGSEA. The germline V and J ends were trimmed by 4 bases and 4 bases, with 11 bases remaining between them. The length of the CDR3 is 13 residues. CDR3 sequence (DNA): TGCAGCGTTGCCCGGACGGATTACAATGAGCAGTTCTTC. It specifies CSVARTDYNEQFF.

This clone was counted between two and nine times. This sequence joins TRBV7-9 and TRBJ2-2; 10 bases are shared with TRBD2. Germline V gene lookup returns CDR1 SEHNR and CDR2 FQNEAQ (reference sequence). This CDR3 has 16 residues. The V gene end was trimmed by 5 bases and the J gene end by 3 bases; junction bases not matched to a gene: 6. The CDR3 sequence: CASSGVAGGDTGELFF. In nucleotides, the CDR3 is TGTGCCAGCAGCGGGGTAGCGGGAGGAGACACCGGGGAGCTGTTTTTT.

This clone was seen a few times. The CDR3 loop is CSALKATNEKLFF. DNA of the CDR3: TGCAGCGCCCTGAAAGCAACTAATGAAAAACTGTTTTTT. This chain joins TRBV29-1 and TRBJ1-4; D unresolved. Between the trimmed V and J ends, which lost 7 bases and 0 bases, there was a span of 9 bases. From germline, CDR1 is SQVTM and CDR2 ANQGSEA. CDR3 length: 13 amino acids.

The chain combines TRBV9 with TRBJ2-1, with 11 bases aligning to TRBD2. Germline CDR1 and CDR2: SGDLS and YYNGEE. CDR3 length equals 16 residues. V shed 0 bases, J shed 9 bases, and the junction held 8 bases outside the gene matches. The CDR3 region is CASSVEASGRRSEQFF. The CDR3 DNA reads TGTGCCAGCAGCGTAGAGGCTAGCGGGAGGAGGAGTGAGCAGTTCTTC.

There are a few counts of this clone. The chain couples TRBV29-1 to TRBJ2-7, with 7 bases identical to TRBD1. The CDR3 consists of 13 residues. Germline V CDR1 and CDR2: SQVTM, ANQGSEA. With V trimmed by 6 bases and J by 0 bases, 5 bases remained unmatched. The CDR3 protein is CSVGDSSSYEQYF. The CDR3 bases are TGCAGCGTGGGGGACAGTTCCTCCTACGAGCAGTACTTC.

The chain uses TRBV9 and TRBJ2-1; D is possibly TRBD2 (6 bases). The V gene's germline CDR1 is SGDLS and CDR2 YYNGEE. Trimming stripped 0 bases from V and 1 base from J, with 11 bases between. This CDR3 spans 16 amino acids. CDR3 nucleotides: TGTGCCAGCAGCGTAGGAATGCTAGCGTCCTACAATGAGCAGTTCTTC. This encodes CASSVGMLASYNEQFF.

Only a few counts were recorded for this clone. In DNA form, the CDR3 reads TGTGCCAGCAGCTTAGATCGGGGGACTGGGCAAGAGACCCAGTACTTC. It codes for CASSLDRGTGQETQYF. The chain links TRBV11-2 to TRBJ2-5; the D gene is possibly TRBD2 (6 bases). The germline V and J ends were trimmed by 0 bases and 2 bases, with 13 bases remaining between them. This CDR3 is built from 16 residues. Germline values: CDR1 SGHAT, CDR2 FQNNGV. The full variable domain, with the rest looked up from reference TRBV11-2 and TRBJ2-5, is EAGVAQSPRYKIIEKRQSVAFWCNPISGHATLYWYQQILGQGPKLLIQFQNNGVVDDSQLPKDRFSAERLKGVDSTLKIQPAKLEDSAVYLCASSLDRGTGQETQYFGPGTRLLVL.

With regard to this clone: Additional DNA sequences in this sample encode the identical CDR3. J is TRBJ2-1 and V is TRBV30; D is uncertain. This CDR3 is 11 amino acids long. Germline V gene lookup returns CDR1 GTSNPN and CDR2 SVGIG (reference sequence). Trimming removed 0 bases at V and 8 bases at J, with 5 bases between. This chain's CDR3 is CAWSVLDEQFF. The DNA of the CDR3 is TGTGCCTGGAGTGTACTTGATGAGCAGTTCTTC.

This clone turned up a few times. The V and J genes are TRBV5-1 and TRBJ2-3, with 11 bases identical to TRBD2. CDR1 SGHRS and CDR2 YFSETQ come from the germline V gene. V lost 0 bases and J lost 2; bases outside the gene matches: 5. This CDR3 spans 17 amino acids. DNA for the CDR3: TGCGCCAGCAGCTTGGCCGTGACTAGCGGGGCCACAGATACGCAGTATTTT. Translation: CASSLAVTSGATDTQYF. Supplemented by reference TRBV5-1 and TRBJ2-3, the full variable domain reads KAGVTQTPRYLIKTRGQQVTLSCSPISGHRSVSWYQQTPGQGLQFLFEYFSETQRNKGNFPGRFSGRQFSNSRSEMNVSTLELGDSALYLCASSLAVTSGATDTQYFGPGTRLTVL.

The genes are TRBV6-1 and TRBJ2-7; D call uncertain. Trimming stripped 6 bases from V and 3 bases from J, with 12 bases between. The germline gives CDR1 MNHNS, CDR2 SASEGT. CDR3 length: 13 residues. The CDR3 DNA reads TGTGCCAGCAGGAAGCGTTCCTTCTACGAGCAGTACTTC. Protein sequence: CASRKRSFYEQYF.

The chain joins TRBV29-1 to TRBJ2-5; D is uncertain. The end of the DNA fits TRBJ2-7 better, so the J call may be wrong. CDR3 length: 10 residues. Germline values: CDR1 SQVTM, CDR2 ANQGSEA. The chain's CDR3 is CSVGGPEQYF. The DNA of the CDR3 is TGCAGCGTTGGAGGCCCCGAGCAGTACTTC.

The rearrangement links TRBV11-2 to TRBJ2-5; perhaps TRBD1 as D (6 bases). Germline V gives CDR1 SGHAT, CDR2 FQNNGV. CDR3 length equals 12 residues. Trimming removed 3 bases at V and 6 bases at J, with 8 bases between. In DNA form, the CDR3 reads TGTGCCAGCAGCTTTGGGGGCCAGACCCAGTACTTC. Translated, it gives CASSFGGQTQYF.

Only a few counts were recorded for this clone. The chain joins TRBV28 to TRBJ2-6; D perhaps matches TRBD1 (6 bases). The V gene lost 5 bases and the J gene lost 2 bases, with 10 bases spanning the gap. CDR1 and CDR2 (germline): MDHEN, SYDVKM. The CDR3 contains 15 residues. The CDR3 protein is CASSPYRAGANVLTF. As DNA, the CDR3 is TGTGCCAGCAGTCCGTACAGGGCTGGGGCCAACGTCCTGACTTTC.

This sequence joins TRBV30 and TRBJ1-4; 7 bases fit TRBD1. The CDR3 runs to 13 residues. V lost 8 bases, J lost 7 bases, and 10 bases stayed unmatched. Germline assignment: CDR1 GTSNPN and CDR2 SVGIG (reference sequence). CDR3 in amino acids: CAQRQGGSEKLFF. Here the CDR3 DNA reads TGTGCCCAAAGACAGGGAGGGAGTGAAAAACTGTTTTTT.

V usage is TRBV27 and J usage is TRBJ2-1, with TRBD1 matching over 10 bases. The germline V gene has CDR1 MNHEY and CDR2 SMNVEV (reference sequence). After removal of 7 bases from V and 4 bases from J, the junction contained 4 bases not matched to a gene. This CDR3 comprises 14 residues. The CDR3 DNA is TGTGCCAGCACACGGGACAGGGGATACAATGAGCAGTTCTTC. Its protein is CASTRDRGYNEQFF.

The chain couples TRBV7-9 to TRBJ1-4, with a weak D call TRBD1 (6 bases). From germline, CDR1 is SEHNR and CDR2 FQNEAQ (reference sequence). The CDR3 is 16 amino acids. The V and J ends lost 5 bases and 6 bases respectively, with 19 bases between them. For the CDR3, the DNA is TGTGCCAGCAGCCCCGGGGACCAAGGGGGTTATGAAAAACTGTTTTTT. Translation gives CASSPGDQGGYEKLFF.

This clone was seen only a few times. The chain recombines TRBV25-1 with TRBJ1-2, with D hard to call. V lost 6 bases to trimming and J lost 4 bases, with 12 bases between them. From germline, CDR1 is MGHDK and CDR2 SYGVNS. The CDR3 is 13 amino acids. The CDR3 is CASSEDPTYGYTF. The CDR3 DNA follows: TGTGCCAGCAGCGAGGACCCCACCTATGGCTACACCTTC.

The rearrangement links TRBV7-2 to TRBJ2-1; D is undetermined. The germline V and J ends were trimmed by 1 base and 9 bases, with 13 bases remaining between them. This CDR3 contains 14 residues. The germline CDR1 and CDR2 sequences are SGHTA and FQGNSA. The CDR3 loop reads CASSLGGSSPEQFF. In DNA form, the CDR3 reads TGTGCCAGCAGCTTAGGCGGTTCCTCACCTGAGCAGTTCTTC.